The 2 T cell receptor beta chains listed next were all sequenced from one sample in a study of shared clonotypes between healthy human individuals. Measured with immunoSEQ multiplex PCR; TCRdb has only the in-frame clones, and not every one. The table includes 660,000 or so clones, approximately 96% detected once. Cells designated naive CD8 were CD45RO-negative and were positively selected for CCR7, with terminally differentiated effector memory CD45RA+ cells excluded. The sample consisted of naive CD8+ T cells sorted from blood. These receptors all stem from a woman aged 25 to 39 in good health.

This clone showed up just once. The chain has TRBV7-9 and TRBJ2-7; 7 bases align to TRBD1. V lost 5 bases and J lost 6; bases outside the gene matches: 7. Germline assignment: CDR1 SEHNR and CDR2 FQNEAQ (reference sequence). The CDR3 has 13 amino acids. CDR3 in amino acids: CASSTGTVAEQYF. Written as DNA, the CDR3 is TGTGCCAGCAGCACCGGGACAGTAGCCGAGCAGTACTTC.

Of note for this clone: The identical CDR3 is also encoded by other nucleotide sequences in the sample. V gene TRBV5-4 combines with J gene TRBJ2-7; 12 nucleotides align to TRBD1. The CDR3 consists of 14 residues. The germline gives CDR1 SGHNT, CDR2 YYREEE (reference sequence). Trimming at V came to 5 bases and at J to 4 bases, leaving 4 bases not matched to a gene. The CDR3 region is CASSWDRGRYEQYF. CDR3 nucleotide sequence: TGTGCCAGCAGTTGGGACAGGGGGCGGTACGAGCAGTACTTC.